A single sample is the source of the 27 T cell receptor beta chains below, sequenced in a study of human T cells and chemical hapten exposure (dated by TCRdb to the early 2020s). This specimen's time point label, interpreted: healthy volunteer bleed at 6 weeks. Unfractionated whole blood was collected in Tempus Blood RNA tubes, and total RNA was extracted from that blood. Library preparation used RACE. The instrument was a NextSeq 500. TCRdb cleaned the public reads at Q25 with fastp, built clones with MiXCR and kept in-frame beta chains. Duplicate CDR3 protein sequences are folded into a single record with the most common DNA and genes. In this sample the table shows about 77,000 distinct CDR3 sequences, 8.5% to 10% of which occur a single time. Clones ranked in the top ten supply about 1.5% of the sample. Sequences were obtained from whole blood. The receptors were sampled from a female donor in good health. Some clones in this sample may be carry-over from other donors' samples.

Only a few counts were recorded for this clonotype. This sequence joins TRBV29-1 and TRBJ1-1, with no clear D. This CDR3 comprises 13 residues. V lost 4 bases and J lost 1, with 10 bases in between. Germline assignment: CDR1 SQVTM and CDR2 ANQGSEA. This CDR3 is CSVAAPKNTEAFF. The CDR3 nucleotides read TGCAGCGTTGCGGCACCAAAGAACACTGAAGCTTTCTTT. Drawing the rest from reference TRBV29-1 and TRBJ1-1, the complete variable domain is SAVISQKPSRDICQRGTSLTIQCQVDSQVTMMFWYRQQPGQSLTLIATANQGSEATYESGFVIDKFPISRPNLTFSTLTVSNMSPEDSSIYLCSVAAPKNTEAFFGQGTRLTVV.

This clonotype came up a few times. The chain combines TRBV4-3 with TRBJ1-2; D may be TRBD1 (5 bases). Trimming pared 0 bases from V and 4 bases from J, leaving 15 bases between. The CDR3 covers 16 residues. The germline gives CDR1 LGHNA, CDR2 YSLEER. The chain's CDR3 is CASSQDGGRAVYGYTF. In DNA, the CDR3 is TGCGCCAGCAGCCAAGATGGGGGACGGGCGGTCTATGGCTACACCTTC.

The chain carries TRBV6-6 and TRBJ1-1, with D hard to call. This CDR3 region has 15 residues. Germline loops: CDR1 MNHNY, CDR2 SVGAGI (reference sequence). V lost 0 bases and J lost 2, with 10 bases in between. CDR3 loop: CASSYSPGRNTEAFF. As DNA, the CDR3 is TGTGCCAGCAGTTACTCCCCCGGACGTAACACTGAAGCTTTCTTT.

The genes are TRBV15 and TRBJ1-6; unclear D gene. The CDR3 covers 15 residues. CDR1 and CDR2 from the germline V gene are LNHNV and YYDKDF (reference sequence). Between the trimmed V and J ends, which lost 0 bases and 15 bases, there was a span of 18 bases. The CDR3 DNA is TGTGCCACCAGCAGAGAATTGCTGGCAGGCGAAGTCCTCCACTTT. The encoded protein is CATSRELLAGEVLHF.

With respect to this clonotype: A junction boundary mismatches the germline segment, possibly from a read error. The chain has TRBV15 and TRBJ2-1, with D possibly matching TRBD2 (5 bases). Germline values: CDR1 LNHNV, CDR2 YYDKDF (reference sequence). CDR3 size: 11 residues. The CDR3 nucleotides read TGTGCCACCAGCCGAAGCCGGGTACTAGTCTTC. This translates into CATSRSRVLVF.

This clonotype was seen many times. The chain couples TRBV20-1 to TRBJ1-5; D perhaps matches TRBD1 (6 bases). Germline V gene data show CDR1 as DFQATT and CDR2 as SNEGSKA (reference sequence). The V and J ends lost 0 bases and 7 bases respectively, with 16 bases between them. The CDR3 has 15 residues. This CDR3 is CSARDEGGGGQPQHF. CDR3 bases: TGCAGTGCTAGAGATGAGGGGGGCGGAGGGCAGCCCCAGCATTTT.

This chain connects TRBV20-1 to TRBJ1-1, with 7 bases that match TRBD1. V lost 5 bases to trimming and J lost 7 bases; unmatched junction nucleotides: 7. This CDR3 contains 12 residues. Germline assignment: CDR1 DFQATT and CDR2 SNEGSKA (reference sequence). CDR3 DNA: TGCAGTGCTCCGAGGACAGGTCTTGAAGCTTTCTTT. The encoded protein is CSAPRTGLEAFF.

This clonotype occurred a few times. V gene TRBV29-1 combines with J gene TRBJ1-1; TRBD1 aligns across 7 bases. CDR1 and CDR2 from the germline V gene are SQVTM and ANQGSEA. CDR3 length equals 13 residues. V lost 8 bases to trimming and J lost 1 base; unmatched junction nucleotides: 7. CDR3 bases: TGCAGCATGACACGACAGGGGAACACTGAAGCTTTCTTT. Protein product: CSMTRQGNTEAFF.

As regards this clonotype: This may arise from a read error, as a much more abundant clone is one base away. The rearrangement joins TRBV25-1 to TRBJ1-2, with D possibly being TRBD1 (5 bases). The CDR3 runs 13 residues. The germline CDR1 and CDR2 sequences are MGHDK and SYGVNS. Here the CDR3 DNA reads TGTACCAGCAGTGAGGCAGGGACCTATGGCTACACCTTC. This encodes CTSSEAGTYGYTF.

The chain joins TRBV7-8 to TRBJ1-5; D is undetermined. Trimming left V 5 bases short and J 6 bases short, with 17 bases between. The germline gives CDR1 SGHVS, CDR2 FQNEAQ. The CDR3 sequence is 15 residues long. CDR3 sequence reads: CASSETTWGSQPQHF. In DNA form, the CDR3 reads TGTGCCAGCAGCGAAACCACATGGGGAAGTCAGCCCCAGCATTTT.

This clonotype was recorded a few times. The V gene is TRBV7-9, the J gene TRBJ1-5; no definite D call. Trimming cost V 1 base and J 0 bases, with 4 bases left between them. This CDR3 is built from 14 residues. Germline CDR1 reads SEHNR; CDR2 reads FQNEAQ (reference sequence). The CDR3 reads CASSLGDSNQPQHF. CDR3 coding DNA: TGTGCCAGCAGCTTAGGGGATAGCAATCAGCCCCAGCATTTT.

There are many counts of this clonotype. The chain links TRBV12-3 or TRBV12-4 to TRBJ1-6; D possibly corresponds to TRBD1 (5 bases). This CDR3 has 14 residues. The germline V and J ends were trimmed by 6 bases and 6 bases, with 12 bases remaining between them. This CDR3 reads CASRLDRFNSPLHF. CDR3 nucleotide sequence: TGTGCCAGCAGACTCGACAGATTTAATTCACCCCTCCACTTT.

The chain links TRBV2 to TRBJ1-5, with 7 bases identical to TRBD1. The CDR3 extends over 15 amino acids. Germline lookup yields CDR1 SNHLY and CDR2 FYNNEI. Trimming at V came to 10 bases and at J to 2 bases, leaving 11 bases not matched to a gene. The CDR3 here is CATRQGEGRNQPQHF. Here the CDR3 DNA reads TGTGCCACTCGACAGGGCGAGGGGCGCAATCAGCCCCAGCATTTT.

By proportion, this clonotype is medium-sized (0.01 to 0.1%). The chain has TRBV6-2 or TRBV6-3 and TRBJ2-3; D ambiguous. The CDR3 contains 15 residues. Germline lookup yields CDR1 MNHEY and CDR2 SVGEGT. V lost 2 bases, J lost 1 base, and 10 bases lay in between. The DNA of the CDR3 is TGTGCCAGCAGTTACAAAGTCGAACGCACAGATACGCAGTATTTT. This codes for CASSYKVERTDTQYF.

This clonotype was picked up many times. The chain joins TRBV25-1 to TRBJ2-3; TRBD2 matches at 15 bases. The germline V gene has CDR1 MGHDK and CDR2 SYGVNS. CDR3 length: 18 residues. J was trimmed by 5 bases and V by 6 bases; bases with no gene match: 12. CDR3 DNA sequence: TGTGCCAGCAGAACATCCCGGACTAGCGGGGGGGCACGAGATACGCAGTATTTT. This gives the protein CASRTSRTSGGARDTQYF.

This clonotype was observed at least ten times. The V and J genes are TRBV12-5 and TRBJ1-2; D remains ambiguous. This CDR3 contains 13 residues. The V end lost 1 base, the J end lost 5 bases, and 8 bases lay between the germline ends. Germline V gene lookup returns CDR1 LGHNT and CDR2 FRNRAP. The CDR3 sequence is CASGLAPLYGYTF. The CDR3 DNA is TGTGCTAGTGGTTTGGCCCCCTTGTATGGCTACACCTTC.

This sequence joins TRBV15 and TRBJ2-1; D is unresolved. The V and J ends lost 6 bases and 3 bases respectively, with 9 bases between them. This CDR3 is built from 13 residues. The germline gives CDR1 LNHNV, CDR2 YYDKDF (reference sequence). The CDR3 protein is CATRKPNYNEQFF. The DNA of the CDR3 is TGTGCCACCAGAAAACCGAACTACAATGAGCAGTTCTTC.

This clonotype was counted only a few times. The rearrangement joins TRBV27 to TRBJ2-6, with a possible D match to TRBD1 (6 bases). This CDR3 spans 15 amino acids. V was cut by 5 bases and J by 3 bases, with 11 bases left in between. Germline V gene lookup returns CDR1 MNHEY and CDR2 SMNVEV (reference sequence). Here the CDR3 reads CASSHDRNGANVLTF. The CDR3 region has the DNA TGTGCCAGCAGTCACGACAGGAATGGGGCCAACGTCCTGACTTTC.

The chain combines TRBV6-2 or TRBV6-3 with TRBJ1-5; TRBD1 aligns across 7 bases. From germline, CDR1 is MNHEY and CDR2 SVGEGT. J was trimmed by 5 bases and V by 9 bases; bases with no gene match: 13. The CDR3 totals 15 residues. For the CDR3, the DNA is TGTGCCAGGATAAAGCAGGGGGAGGAAGATCAGCCCCAGCATTTT. Translated: CARIKQGEEDQPQHF.

This clonotype was observed a few times. The chain carries TRBV28 and TRBJ2-7; 7 nucleotides line up with TRBD2. The ends lost 4 bases at V and 4 bases at J; junction bases unmatched: 10. The CDR3 is 15 amino acids. CDR1 MDHEN and CDR2 SYDVKM come from the germline V gene. The CDR3 coding sequence is TGTGCCAGCAGTTGGAGCGGGGCCGGGGGGTACGAGCAGTACTTC. Its protein product is CASSWSGAGGYEQYF.

The sample holds a few counts of this clonotype. The chain combines TRBV6-2 or TRBV6-3 with TRBJ1-1; D is perhaps TRBD1 (6 bases). The CDR3 runs to 14 residues. The V end was cut by 2 bases, the J end by 5 bases, with 12 bases between. Germline V gene lookup returns CDR1 MNHEY and CDR2 SVGEGT. The CDR3 coding sequence is TGTGCCAGCAGTTACAACGGGGGCAGGACTGAAGCTTTCTTT. Protein: CASSYNGGRTEAFF.

This clonotype was observed many times. The V gene is TRBV10-3, the J gene TRBJ1-3; tentatively, D is TRBD1 (5 bases). V was pared by 7 bases and J by 0 bases, with 10 bases between. This CDR3 region has 14 residues. Germline V gives CDR1 ENHRY, CDR2 SYGVKD. The CDR3 loop reads CAINSGTSGNTIYF. The CDR3 bases are TGTGCCATCAATTCCGGGACCTCTGGAAACACCATATATTTT.

The V and J genes are TRBV3-1 and TRBJ1-1; 8 bases align to TRBD1. The germline gives CDR1 LGHDT, CDR2 YNNKEL (reference sequence). The CDR3 runs to 11 residues. With V trimmed by 4 bases and J by 10 bases, 2 bases remained unmatched. The CDR3 sequence is CASSRTGRAFF. The CDR3 DNA reads TGTGCCAGCAGCCGGACAGGGAGAGCTTTCTTT.

The chain recombines TRBV4-1 with TRBJ1-5, with D maybe TRBD1 (5 bases). V shed 4 bases and J shed 4 bases, with 23 bases lying between them. The CDR3 runs to 18 residues. The germline CDR1 and CDR2 sequences are MGHRA and YSYEKL. CDR3 loop: CASSPAGGLGRNNQPQHF. As DNA, the CDR3 is TGCGCCAGCAGCCCCGCGGGGGGGTTGGGAAGAAATAATCAGCCCCAGCATTTT.

This clonotype appeared many times. The rearrangement joins TRBV29-1 to TRBJ2-1; TRBD1 matches 11 bases. Germline V gene sequence: CDR1 SQVTM, CDR2 ANQGSEA. The CDR3 spans 16 residues. V trimming: 0 bases; J trimming: 7 bases; junction bases outside the gene matches: 8. CDR3 nucleotide sequence: TGCAGCGTTGAAGAGACCGGACAGGGGGCGTATAATGAGCAGTTCTTC. It yields the protein CSVEETGQGAYNEQFF.

This clonotype occurred many times. This chain connects TRBV7-8 to TRBJ1-6; D is possibly TRBD1 (5 bases). Per germline, CDR1 SGHVS and CDR2 FQNEAQ. The CDR3 sequence is 15 residues long. With 4 bases removed from V and 0 bases from J, the gap between germline ends came to 7 bases. DNA for the CDR3: TGTGCCAGCAGCTCAGACAGCTCCTATAATTCACCCCTCCACTTT. Its translation: CASSSDSSYNSPLHF.

This clonotype was counted many times. This chain connects TRBV4-3 to TRBJ1-2; the D is unclear. There are 13 residues in the CDR3. Trimming pared 4 bases from V and 0 bases from J, leaving 6 bases between. The germline gives CDR1 LGHNA, CDR2 YSLEER. The CDR3 DNA reads as TGCGCCAGCAGCCTACAGACTAACTATGGCTACACCTTC. This translates into CASSLQTNYGYTF.